These 20 T cell receptor beta chains were all obtained from the same sample, sequenced in a study of OX40 agonist ivuxolimab in advanced cancers. Clones were read by immunoSEQ multiplex PCR, and TCRdb kept only the in-frame ones, dropping some. The sample lists 85,000 to 130,000 clones; about nine tenths were seen once. Sequencing was performed on CD4+ or CD8+ T cells sorted from blood, taken in a trial of the OX40 agonist ivuxolimab. The receptors derive from an adult with an advanced solid tumor such as melanoma, head and neck, liver or kidney cancer.

The chain combines TRBV4-3 with TRBJ2-3; 7 bases fit TRBD2. The germline CDR1 and CDR2 sequences are LGHNA and YSLEER. V dropped 0 bases and J dropped 8; count of bases not matched to a gene: 11. CDR3 length: 16 residues. CDR3 protein: CASSQDPGEWGGTQYF. DNA for the CDR3: TGCGCCAGCAGCCAAGATCCTGGGGAATGGGGGGGTACGCAGTATTTT.

The rearrangement links TRBV29-1 to TRBJ2-5; D gene uncertain. The ends were cut back, 3 bases at V and 4 bases at J, with 9 bases in the middle. The CDR3 sequence is 12 residues long. Germline loops: CDR1 SQVTM, CDR2 ANQGSEA. CDR3: CSVDSWGETQYF. The DNA for the CDR3 is TGCAGCGTTGACTCTTGGGGAGAGACCCAGTACTTC.

The chain employs TRBV6-5 and TRBJ2-5; 11 bases line up with TRBD1. V trimming: 0 bases; J trimming: 5 bases; junction bases outside the gene matches: 5. The CDR3 sequence is 16 residues long. CDR1 is MNHEY and CDR2 is SVGAGI in the germline V gene. The CDR3 DNA reads TGTGCCAGCAGTTACTCCAGGACAGGGGGCGGGGAGACCCAGTACTTC. Its translation is CASSYSRTGGGETQYF.

The V and J genes are TRBV4-3 and TRBJ2-5, with a possible D match to TRBD1 (6 bases). CDR1 is LGHNA, CDR2 YSLEER, per germline. V lost 1 base and J lost 7, with 13 bases in between. The CDR3 is 14 amino acids. The CDR3 bases are TGCGCCAGCAGCCAAGCGAGGGGGACGCGGACCCAGTACTTC. Amino acids: CASSQARGTRTQYF.

The rearrangement uses TRBV18 and TRBJ2-1; no definite D call. The germline V gene encodes CDR1 KGHSH and CDR2 LQKENI. Trimming removed 3 bases at V and 2 bases at J, with 11 bases between. The CDR3 contains 15 residues. The CDR3 nucleotides read TGTGCCAGCTCACCGAACAACTACCCCTACAATGAGCAGTTCTTC. It encodes CASSPNNYPYNEQFF.

There are a few counts of this clone. The chain couples TRBV28 to TRBJ1-5; D is unclear. The CDR3 consists of 13 residues. Germline V CDR1 and CDR2: MDHEN, SYDVKM. Trimming removed 7 bases at V and 6 bases at J, with 13 bases between. The DNA for the CDR3 is TGTGCCAGCACCATCCCTGGGCCTCAGCCCCAGCATTTT. It translates to CASTIPGPQPQHF.

This CDR3 is CASSQGLAGGPQFF. The CDR3 nucleotides read TGCGCCAGCAGCCAGGGACTAGCGGGAGGGCCACAGTTCTTC. J is TRBJ2-1 and V is TRBV4-3; 16 bases fit TRBD2. CDR3 length: 14 amino acids. The germline V gene encodes CDR1 LGHNA and CDR2 YSLEER. V lost 3 bases, J lost 13 bases, and 3 bases stayed unmatched.

The chain joins TRBV5-6 to TRBJ2-3; D uncertain. This CDR3 is 16 amino acids long. V lost 2 bases to trimming and J lost 3 bases, with 16 bases between them. Per the germline V gene, CDR1 is SGHDT and CDR2 is YYEEEE. The CDR3 sequence is CASSFFPVELTDTQYF. The DNA for the CDR3 is TGTGCCAGCAGCTTTTTCCCGGTCGAACTGACAGATACGCAGTATTTT.

The chain couples TRBV4-3 to TRBJ2-7; 8 bases fit TRBD1. CDR1 is LGHNA and CDR2 is YSLEER in the germline V gene. V lost 3 bases to trimming and J lost 0 bases; unmatched junction nucleotides: 4. This CDR3 region has 15 residues. Here the CDR3 reads CASSQGQDPSYEQYF. In nucleotides, the CDR3 is TGCGCCAGCAGCCAGGGACAGGACCCCTCCTACGAGCAGTACTTC.

V usage is TRBV5-4 and J usage is TRBJ1-2; TRBD1 might be the D (5 bases). This CDR3 is built from 12 residues. Germline V CDR1 and CDR2: SGHNT, YYREEE (reference sequence). With 4 bases removed from V and 8 bases from J, the gap between germline ends came to 12 bases. For the CDR3, the DNA is TGTGCCAGCAGCCGGGACGAGGTGGGCTACACCTTC. It encodes CASSRDEVGYTF.

The chain links TRBV2 to TRBJ1-1; a possible D gene is TRBD1 (6 bases). CDR3 length: 15 residues. Germline V gene data show CDR1 as SNHLY and CDR2 as FYNNEI. V was pared by 1 base and J by 7 bases, with 16 bases between. Here the CDR3 reads CASSEERTVKIEAFF. As DNA, the CDR3 is TGTGCCAGCAGTGAAGAAAGGACAGTAAAAATTGAAGCTTTCTTT.

The rearrangement uses TRBV18 and TRBJ2-5; D is unclear. Germline V gene lookup returns CDR1 KGHSH and CDR2 LQKENI. Trimming took 1 base from V and 4 from J, leaving 10 bases between them. CDR3 size: 14 residues. The CDR3 region has the DNA TGTGCCAGCTCACCACTAGGCCAGGTAGAGACCCAGTACTTC. It encodes CASSPLGQVETQYF.

The chain employs TRBV27 and TRBJ2-2; D is uncertain. This CDR3 comprises 18 residues. Germline loops: CDR1 MNHEY, CDR2 SMNVEV (reference sequence). V was shortened by 1 base and J by 0 bases, with 15 bases between the two germline ends. In DNA, the CDR3 is TGTGCCAGCAGTTTATATAGGGTGATGAACTCGAACACCGGGGAGCTGTTTTTT. It is translated as CASSLYRVMNSNTGELFF.

The J gene is TRBJ2-1, the V gene TRBV9, with D possibly TRBD2 on 6 matching bases. Trimming pared 4 bases from V and 0 bases from J, leaving 17 bases between. The CDR3 loop spans 17 amino acids. Germline V CDR1 and CDR2: SGDLS, YYNGEE. The CDR3 sequence is CASSPGVGQSSYNEQFF. The CDR3 bases are TGTGCCAGCAGCCCGGGGGTAGGCCAGAGCTCCTACAATGAGCAGTTCTTC.

The CDR3 spells CASSYQSGNSYEQYF. CDR3 coding DNA: TGTGCCAGCAGCTACCAGTCCGGGAACTCCTACGAGCAGTACTTC. The rearrangement uses TRBV7-2 and TRBJ2-7, with a weak D call TRBD2 (5 bases). The CDR3 sequence is 15 residues long. Trimming left V 4 bases short and J 0 bases short, with 13 bases between. Per germline, CDR1 SGHTA and CDR2 FQGNSA.

The chain has TRBV7-3 and TRBJ1-5, with D unclear. V was trimmed by 5 bases and J by 4 bases, leaving 15 bases between them. The CDR3 has 15 amino acids. Germline CDR1 and CDR2: SGHTA and FQGTGA. CDR3 sequence reads: CASSPPARGNQPQHF. Here the CDR3 DNA reads TGTGCCAGCAGCCCACCCGCCCGGGGAAATCAGCCCCAGCATTTT. The variable domain in full, completed from reference TRBV7-3 and TRBJ1-5, reads GAGVSQTPSNKVTEKGKYVELRCDPISGHTALYWYRQSLGQGPEFLIYFQGTGAADDSGLPNDRFFAVRPEGSVSTLKIQRTERGDSAVYLCASSPPARGNQPQHFGDGTRLSIL.

The rearrangement links TRBV5-1 to TRBJ2-2; no firm D call. V was shortened by 4 bases and J by 1 base, with 11 bases between the two germline ends. Germline V gene data show CDR1 as SGHRS and CDR2 as YFSETQ. The CDR3 has 15 amino acids. The CDR3 DNA follows: TGCGCCAGCAGCCGCCTCATGGAGAACACCGGGGAGCTGTTTTTT. It encodes CASSRLMENTGELFF.

V usage is TRBV7-8 and J usage is TRBJ2-7; D uncertain. V lost 5 bases and J 0 bases, leaving 11 bases between the germline ends. Per germline, CDR1 SGHVS and CDR2 FQNEAQ. The CDR3 runs 14 residues. CDR3 nucleotides: TGTGCCAGCAGCCTACGCACGGCCTCCTACGAGCAGTACTTC. It specifies CASSLRTASYEQYF.

V gene TRBV18 combines with J gene TRBJ2-2; no definite D call. The CDR3 is 16 amino acids. The germline CDR1 and CDR2 sequences are KGHSH and LQKENI. V lost 4 bases to trimming and J lost 0 bases, with 12 bases between them. The CDR3 coding sequence is TGTGCCAGCTCACTCTCTTACAGTGCGAACACCGGGGAGCTGTTTTTT. Translating gives CASSLSYSANTGELFF.

This chain connects TRBV5-4 to TRBJ2-3; 10 nucleotides agree with TRBD2. V was clipped by 4 bases and J by 5 bases; unmatched bases: 7. There are 15 residues in the CDR3. The V gene's germline CDR1 is SGHNT and CDR2 YYREEE (reference sequence). CDR3 loop: CASSPSGSGVDTQYF. The CDR3 DNA reads as TGTGCCAGCAGCCCTAGCGGGAGTGGCGTAGATACGCAGTATTTT.